The T cell receptor beta chain described here comes from a study of T cells in Graves' hyperthyroidism and ophthalmopathy. The CDR3 sequence is 17 residues long. Germline V CDR1 and CDR2: SGDLS, YYNGEE. Losses at the gene ends were 4 bases for V and 1 base for J; bases not matched to a gene: 13. TCR beta CDR3 sequences were amplified from RNA transcripts. The TCR CDR3 was amplified in a first-round RT-PCR using the HTBI primer set. TCRdb reprocessed the multiplex PCR reads via MiXCR and lists one record per CDR3 protein. This sample has 95,000 to 100,000 distinct CDR3 sequences, with around 52% found just once. Newly diagnosed hyperthyroidism patients aged 18 to 65 years had disease lasting under 2 months. Around 10 ml fresh peripheral blood yielded the PBMCs. This clonotype was seen a handful of times.

The receptor comes from a woman aged 40 to 49 with Graves' hyperthyroidism. The chain links TRBV9 to TRBJ1-1; 7 bases align to TRBD1. What was sequenced was blood. The CDR3 coding sequence is TGTGCCAGCAGCCCCCGCCGGGACAGAGCTAGGAACACTGAAGCTTTCTTT. Protein: CASSPRRDRARNTEAFF. The full variable domain, with the rest looked up from reference TRBV9 and TRBJ1-1, is DSGVTQTPKHLITATGQRVTLRCSPRSGDLSVYWYQQSLDQGLQFLIQYYNGEERAKGNILERFSAQQFPDLHSELNLSSLELGDSALYFCASSPRRDRARNTEAFFGQGTRLTVV.